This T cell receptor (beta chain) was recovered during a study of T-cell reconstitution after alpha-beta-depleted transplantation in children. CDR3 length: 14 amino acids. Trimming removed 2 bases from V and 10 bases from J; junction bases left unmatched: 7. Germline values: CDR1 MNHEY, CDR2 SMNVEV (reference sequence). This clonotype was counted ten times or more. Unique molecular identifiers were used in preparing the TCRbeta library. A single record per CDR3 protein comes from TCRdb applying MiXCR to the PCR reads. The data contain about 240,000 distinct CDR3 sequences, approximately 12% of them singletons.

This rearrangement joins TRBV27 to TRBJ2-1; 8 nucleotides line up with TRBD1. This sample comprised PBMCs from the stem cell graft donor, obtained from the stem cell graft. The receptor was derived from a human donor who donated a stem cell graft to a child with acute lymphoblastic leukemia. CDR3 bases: TGTGCCAGCAGTTTAGGCCAGGGGGCATGGGAGCAGTTCTTC. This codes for CASSLGQGAWEQFF.